The T cell receptor (beta chain) under discussion was sequenced for a study of shared clonotypes between healthy human individuals. Study-level results: Around 5% of naive CD4 clonotypes were shared across a handful of donors.

Only in-frame clones appear in the TCRdb table, and some are missing; sequencing was by immunoSEQ multiplex PCR. The table includes 2 million to 2.5 million clones, 90% to 95% detected once. Trimming cost V 0 bases and J 6 bases, with 9 bases left between them. Germline CDR1 SGHRS, CDR2 YFSETQ. The CDR3 extends over 14 amino acids. Remarks on this clone: The antigen is unknown.

The TCR was taken from a young man in good health. This sequence joins TRBV5-1 and TRBJ2-2; D is unclear. Sequencing was done on a sample of naive CD4+ T cells sorted from blood. Subset noted: CD45RA+ positively selected. CDR3 in amino acids: CASSLEGFAGELFF. The CDR3, as DNA: TGCGCCAGCAGCTTGGAAGGGTTTGCCGGGGAGCTGTTTTTT.